These T cell receptor beta chains were read from a single sample in a study of post-analysis software for immune sequencing data. TCRdb ran MiXCR on the PCR reads and lists one entry per CDR3 protein. Found here are some 890,000 distinct CDR3 sequences, under 70% of them singletons; the top ten hold approximately 4.4%. The sample consisted of blood. All receptors derive from a girl aged 10 to 17 with multiple sclerosis. The CDR3 runs from the conserved cysteine through the conserved F or W. A D gene is named only where the DNA matches it firmly. Clone sizes are given selectively: once, few, many, or a class where the clone is expanded.

J gene | V gene | clone size | CDR3 length | D gene | CDR3 DNA | CDR3 protein
TRBJ2-6 | TRBV9 | few | 16 | . | TGTGCCAGCAGCGTAACAGGGTACGGTGGGGCCAACGTCCTGACTTTC | CASSVTGYGGANVLTF
TRBJ2-5 | TRBV20-1 | few | 16 | . | TGCAGTGCTAGAGACCCAGGGGTTGGGTACCAAGAGACCCAGTACTTC | CSARDPGVGYQETQYF
TRBJ2-3 | TRBV29-1 | . | 16 | TRBD2 | TGCAGCGTTGGTGGGGTAAGCGGGGGGAGCACAGATACGCAGTATTTT | CSVGGVSGGSTDTQYF
TRBJ2-2 | TRBV9 | . | 14 | . | TGTGCCGGCAGCGTAGTGTCTCTAACCGGGGAGCTGTTTTTT | CAGSVVSLTGELFF
TRBJ1-1 | TRBV3-1 | . | 15 | TRBD1 | TGTGCCAGCAGCCAGTACGACAGGGGGAGGACTGAAGCTTTCTTT | CASSQYDRGRTEAFF
TRBJ2-5 | TRBV11-2 | few | 14 | . | TGTGCCAGCAGCTGGGGGGTAGGGCGAGAGACCCAGTACTTC | CASSWGVGRETQYF
TRBJ2-1 | TRBV20-1 | few | 15 | TRBD2 | TGCAGTGCTATCCCCCCTAGCGGGTACCACAATGAGCAGTTCTTC | CSAIPPSGYHNEQFF
TRBJ2-5 | TRBV29-1 | . | 13 | . | TGCAGCGGGTGCTGGACAGTTCAAGAGACCCAGTACTTC | CSGCWTVQETQYF
TRBJ2-1 | TRBV20-1 | . | 14 | . | TGCAGTGCTCCGAGGACTGCTTCCTACAATGAGCAGTTCTTC | CSAPRTASYNEQFF
TRBJ1-4 | TRBV6-1 | once | 13 | . | TGTGCCAGCAGTGAGAGGGTCAATGAAAAACTGTTTTTT | CASSERVNEKLFF
TRBJ2-7 | TRBV7-2 | . | 14 | . | TGTGCCAGCAGCTTTTACAGGGAATCGAGCGAGCAGTACTTC | CASSFYRESSEQYF
TRBJ2-7 | TRBV29-1 | . | 11 | TRBD2 | TGTAGCGGGCACAACTCCTACGAGCAGTACTTC | CSGHNSYEQYF
TRBJ1-2 | TRBV12-3/TRBV12-4 | . | 15 | TRBD1 | TGTGCCTCACAGGGGTCGGACAGGAACTTCTATGGCTACACCTTC | CASQGSDRNFYGYTF
TRBJ2-7 | TRBV5-6 | . | 16 | TRBD2 | TGTGCCAGCAGCCCCACCCGGACTAGCGGGAGCCACGAGCAGTACTTC | CASSPTRTSGSHEQYF
TRBJ1-1 | TRBV27 | few | 13 | . | TGTGCCAGCAGTTACCTAAAGAACACTGAAGCTTTCTTT | CASSYLKNTEAFF
TRBJ2-4 | TRBV20-1 | . | 14 | TRBD2 | TGCAGTGCTAACGGGGGGGAAACCAAAAACATTCAGTACTTC | CSANGGETKNIQYF
TRBJ2-1 | TRBV25-1 | few | 16 | . | TGTGCCAGCAGTGAATATTCGGGAGAATCCTACAATGAGCAGTTCTTC | CASSEYSGESYNEQFF
TRBJ2-1 | TRBV29-1 | few | 16 | . | TGCAGCGTTGAGTGGTGGGGGGACGACTCCTACAATGAGCAGTTCTTC | CSVEWWGDDSYNEQFF
TRBJ2-1 | TRBV12-3/TRBV12-4 | . | 14 | . | TGTGCCAGCAGCCGGCAGGACAGCCACAATGAGCAGTTCTTC | CASSRQDSHNEQFF
TRBJ2-6 | TRBV5-1 | . | 15 | . | TGCGCCAGCAGCACTGAGACCTCTGGGGTCAACGTCCTGACTTTC | CASSTETSGVNVLTF
TRBJ2-3 | TRBV15 | . | 17 | . | TGTGCCACCAGCAGAGACAGGGCAGAGTTTGTGGGAGATACGCAGTATTTT | CATSRDRAEFVGDTQYF
TRBJ1-2 | TRBV12-3/TRBV12-4 | few | 13 | . | TGTGCCAGCAGGTTGACACGGGCCGGTGGCTACACCTTC | CASRLTRAGGYTF
TRBJ2-5 | TRBV7-3 | . | 12 | . | TGTGCCAGCAGCTCTTCCGTGGAGACCCAGTACTTC | CASSSSVETQYF
TRBJ2-5 | TRBV12-3/TRBV12-4 | . | 15 | . | TGTGCCAGCAGCACTACGGAGCAGGGTAGAGAGACCCAGTACTTC | CASSTTEQGRETQYF
TRBJ2-6 | TRBV30 | . | 18 | . | TGTGCCTGGGGGCACCTCTCGGGACGTCGCTCTGGGGCCAACGTCCTGACTTTC | CAWGHLSGRRSGANVLTF
TRBJ2-3 | TRBV7-2 | . | 17 | TRBD2 | TGTGCCAGCAGCTTCCACCTCAGCGGGGGGGGCACAGATACGCAGTATTTT | CASSFHLSGGGTDTQYF
TRBJ1-1 | TRBV5-1 | few | 14 | TRBD1 | TGCGCCAGCAGCTGGACAGGGGACGGCTCTGAAGCTTTCTTT | CASSWTGDGSEAFF
TRBJ2-3 | TRBV12-3/TRBV12-4 | . | 15 | . | TGTGCCAGCAGTTCGCCATACCCTAGCACAGATACGCAGTATTTT | CASSSPYPSTDTQYF
TRBJ2-7 | TRBV7-9 | few | 14 | TRBD1 | TGTGCCAGCAGCTTAGAGGGGGCTTTGAACGAGCAGTACTTC | CASSLEGALNEQYF
TRBJ2-3 | TRBV20-1 | . | 15 | . | TGCAGTGCTAAAGAGGGTAGCATGCCCACAGATACGCAGTATTTT | CSAKEGSMPTDTQYF
TRBJ2-7 | TRBV7-9 | few | 15 | . | TGTGCCAGCGGAGGGGGCAGGGCCTTCTCCTACGAGCAGTACTTC | CASGGGRAFSYEQYF
TRBJ2-3 | TRBV20-1 | . | 15 | . | TGCAGTGCCACCGGGATGAGGGGACGGACAGATACGCAGTATTTT | CSATGMRGRTDTQYF
TRBJ1-3 | TRBV9 | . | 15 | . | TGTGCCAGCAGCGTAGAAGGAAGCGGTGGAAACACCATATATTTT | CASSVEGSGGNTIYF
TRBJ2-1 | TRBV6-5 | . | 16 | . | TGTACCAGCAGTTACGATGAGGGAGCCATGTACAATGAGCAGTTCTTC | CTSSYDEGAMYNEQFF
TRBJ2-7 | TRBV12-3/TRBV12-4 | . | 17 | TRBD2 | TGTGCCAGCACTTCGCGAGGCGCGGGAGGCCCCACCTACGAGCAGTACTTC | CASTSRGAGGPTYEQYF
TRBJ2-1 | TRBV12-3/TRBV12-4 | . | 13 | . | TGTGCCAGCAGGCACACTAGTAGCAGTGAGCAGTTCTTC | CASRHTSSSEQFF
TRBJ1-4 | TRBV20-1 | . | 14 | TRBD1 | TGCAGTGCTAGAGACCCACAGGGGGCTCGAAAACTGTTTTTT | CSARDPQGARKLFF